The clone carrying this TCR beta chain was recorded a few times. The germline V gene encodes CDR1 SEHNR and CDR2 FQNEAQ (reference sequence). This CDR3 region has 16 residues. V shed 4 bases and J 6 bases; nucleotides not matched to a gene: 9. The sample belongs to a study of T cells of healthy individuals. One entry per CDR3 protein, called by TCRdb with MiXCR from the 5' RACE reads. This sample carries about 96,000 distinct CDR3 sequences, roughly 18% of them seen once, and the ten largest clones take 6.2%. This receptor was identified in a human donor in good health. This chain uses TRBV7-9 with TRBJ1-1; 12 nucleotides align to TRBD1. In DNA, the CDR3 is TGTGCCAGCAGCTCCCCCGCGGGACAGGGGGCCGCTGAAGCTTTCTTT. Protein product: CASSSPAGQGAAEAFF.